This T cell receptor (beta chain) originates from a study of regulatory T cells in long-lasting Graves disease. Arm-PCR of CDR3 regions with iRepertoire HTBI primers generated TCR beta libraries. MiXCR, run by TCRdb on the multiplex PCR reads, gives a single entry per CDR3 protein. In the table there are around 500,000 distinct CDR3 sequences, around 21% of which are singletons. Time point in this sample: persistent/refractory GD, antithyroid drugs over 5 years with positive TRAb. PBMCs were the source of the RNA used for TCR sequencing. As a group, patients came from one endocrinology department in Xi'an, China. The germline V gene encodes CDR1 LNHDA and CDR2 SQIVND (reference sequence). CDR3 size: 13 residues. The germline V and J ends were trimmed by 3 bases and 4 bases, with 9 bases remaining between them.

The receptor was derived from a female donor with Graves disease. The chain combines TRBV19 with TRBJ1-2, with D perhaps matching TRBD1 (5 bases). Sequencing was performed on peripheral blood mononuclear cells (PBMCs), taken when the disease was refractory, from a patient treated with antithyroid drugs. CDR3 sequence (DNA): TGTGCCAGTAGTATGTCAGGGCTCTATGGCTACACCTTC. As protein: CASSMSGLYGYTF.